The next 20 T cell receptor beta chains were all read from a single sample in a study of CXCR3-negative and CXCR3-positive naive CD8 T cells. UMI-tagged TRB cDNA libraries were built via 5' RACE. One entry per CDR3 protein, without DNA, is what TCRdb gives after re-calling the 5' RACE reads. This listing includes fewer than 90,000 distinct CDR3 sequences. The sample taken for sequencing was naive CXCR3- CD8+ T cells from blood. Documented subset: CD45RO-CCR7+CD27+CD95- naive CD8+ T cells lacking CXCR3 (TNR3-). These receptors all stem from a human donor in good health. Some clones in this sample may be carry-over from other donors' samples.

The chain carries TRBV4-3 and TRBJ2-7; TCRdb returns TRBD1, unconfirmable since there is no DNA. Germline V gives CDR1 LGHNA, CDR2 YSLEER. This CDR3 comprises 16 residues. This CDR3 is CASSQTRQGSTYEQYF.

The genes are TRBV7-2 and TRBJ2-7. Germline V gives CDR1 SGHTA, CDR2 FQGNSA. The CDR3 has 15 residues. The CDR3 here is CASSLAQQFPYEQYF.

CDR3 residues: CSAPRGAEAKNIQYF. The V call is TRBV20-1, the J call TRBJ2-4; TCRdb designates TRBD1, a call that cannot be tested without DNA. The CDR3 extends over 15 amino acids. The germline V gene has CDR1 DFQATT and CDR2 SNEGSKA (reference sequence).

The genes are TRBV12-5 and TRBJ2-1. CDR1 is LGHNT, CDR2 FRNRAP, per germline. The CDR3 covers 11 residues. This CDR3 is CASGLAWEQFF. The whole variable domain, remainder taken from reference TRBV12-5 and TRBJ2-1, is DARVTQTPRHKVTEMGQEVTMRCQPILGHNTVFWYRQTMMQGLELLAYFRNRAPLDDSGMPKDRFSAEMPDATLATLKIQPSEPRDSAVYFCASGLAWEQFFGPGTRLTVL.

This chain joins TRBV4-1 and TRBJ2-3. The CDR3 is 15 amino acids. Germline V gene lookup returns CDR1 MGHRA and CDR2 YSYEKL. The chain's CDR3 is CASSQDRGLADTQYF.

The chain employs TRBV12-3 or TRBV12-4 and TRBJ2-1; TCRdb proposes TRBD2, but this gene call is untestable without DNA. The CDR3 is 16 amino acids. The CDR3 loop reads CATRGWGSGTYNEQFF.

This sequence joins TRBV3-1 and TRBJ2-7; as DNA is missing, the TRBD2 call by TCRdb cannot be tested. The germline CDR1 and CDR2 sequences are LGHDT and YNNKEL (reference sequence). This CDR3 is built from 16 residues. CDR3 sequence reads: CASSQPIAGVPYEQYF.

The chain combines TRBV5-6 with TRBJ2-3. CDR3 length equals 13 residues. CDR1 SGHDT and CDR2 YYEEEE come from the germline V gene. The CDR3 reads CASSLSSTDTQYF.

The CDR3: CASSWGDLTYYYGYTF. The chain couples TRBV5-6 to TRBJ1-2; TCRdb indicates TRBD1, and absent DNA this call remains unverified. Germline CDR1 and CDR2: SGHDT and YYEEEE. This CDR3 spans 16 amino acids. The variable domain in full, completed from reference TRBV5-6 and TRBJ1-2, reads DAGVTQSPTHLIKTRGQQVTLRCSPKSGHDTVSWYQQALGQGPQFIFQYYEEEERQRGNFPDRFSGHQFPNYSSELNVNALLLGDSALYLCASSWGDLTYYYGYTFGSGTRLTVV.

The rearrangement links TRBV7-9 to TRBJ1-2; TCRdb reports TRBD1, a call that lacks DNA to check it against. The CDR3 loop spans 17 amino acids. The germline gives CDR1 SEHNR, CDR2 FQNEAQ (reference sequence). CDR3 loop: CASSLARNRGPNYGYTF.

The V call is TRBV5-1, the J call TRBJ2-1. CDR3 length: 13 residues. Germline CDR1 reads SGHRS; CDR2 reads YFSETQ. This chain's CDR3 is CASSLGGYNEQFF.

The chain employs TRBV7-7 and TRBJ2-6. Germline V lookup: CDR1 SSHAT, CDR2 FNYEAQ (reference sequence). This CDR3 is 16 amino acids long. Here the CDR3 reads CASSQRLASGANVLTF.

The chain carries TRBV28 and TRBJ1-6; TCRdb proposes TRBD1, but this gene call is untestable without DNA. The germline CDR1 and CDR2 sequences are MDHEN and SYDVKM. The CDR3 runs 14 residues. The CDR3 protein is CASSFPGGESPLHF.

V gene TRBV6-6 combines with J gene TRBJ2-7; checking the TCRdb D call of TRBD1 is not possible without DNA. The CDR3 runs 14 residues. Germline CDR1 and CDR2: MNHNY and SVGAGI (reference sequence). Here the CDR3 reads CASSYSQGTYELYF.

This chain links TRBV28 with TRBJ2-1; TCRdb calls TRBD2, which cannot be checked without DNA. Germline values: CDR1 MDHEN, CDR2 SYDVKM. CDR3 size: 16 residues. The CDR3: CASTPGMSGRIHEQFF.

The chain is built from TRBV4-3 and TRBJ2-7; TCRdb picks TRBD1, but there is no DNA to check that call. The length of the CDR3 is 14 residues. Germline V lookup: CDR1 LGHNA, CDR2 YSLEER. CDR3 residues: CASSHQDRRAEQYF.

The rearrangement links TRBV12-3 or TRBV12-4 to TRBJ2-5; TCRdb designates TRBD2, a call that cannot be tested without DNA. CDR3 length: 16 residues. CDR3 sequence reads: CASSNAGTSIQETQYF.

The chain carries TRBV29-1 and TRBJ2-1; the D call from TCRdb, TRBD1, cannot be confirmed without DNA. The CDR3 totals 15 residues. CDR1 and CDR2 from the germline V gene are SQVTM and ANQGSEA. This CDR3 reads CSVEVSQGASNEQFF.

The chain couples TRBV29-1 to TRBJ2-1; as DNA is missing, the TRBD2 call by TCRdb cannot be tested. CDR1 and CDR2 from the germline V gene are SQVTM and ANQGSEA. The CDR3 spans 14 residues. Here the CDR3 reads CSVPGLAAYNEQFF.

The rearrangement joins TRBV28 to TRBJ2-1. This CDR3 is 15 amino acids long. CDR1 and CDR2 from the germline V gene are MDHEN and SYDVKM. The CDR3 sequence: CASSLDGTPYNEQFF.